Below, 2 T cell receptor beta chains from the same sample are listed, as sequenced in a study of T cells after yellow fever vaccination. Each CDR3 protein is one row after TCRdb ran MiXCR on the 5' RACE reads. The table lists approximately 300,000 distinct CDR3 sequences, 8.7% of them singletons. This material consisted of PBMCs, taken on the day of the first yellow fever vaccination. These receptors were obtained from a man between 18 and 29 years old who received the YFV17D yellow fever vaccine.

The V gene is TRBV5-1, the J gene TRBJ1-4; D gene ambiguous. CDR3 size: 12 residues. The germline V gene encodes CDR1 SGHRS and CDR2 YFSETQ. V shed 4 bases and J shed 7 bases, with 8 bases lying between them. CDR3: CASSRQGEKLFF. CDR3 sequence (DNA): TGCGCCAGCAGCAGACAAGGTGAAAAACTGTTTTTT.

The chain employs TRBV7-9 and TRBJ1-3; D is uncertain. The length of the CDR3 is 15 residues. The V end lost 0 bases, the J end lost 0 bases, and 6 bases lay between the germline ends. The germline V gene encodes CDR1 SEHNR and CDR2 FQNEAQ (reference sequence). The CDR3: CASSLAGYSGNTIYF. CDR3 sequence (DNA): TGTGCCAGCAGCTTAGCTGGTTACTCTGGAAACACCATATATTTT.